This T cell receptor (beta chain) emerged from a study of cytomegalovirus exposure and HLA in healthy donors. Overall study findings and caveats: A highly shared variant cluster was judged a likely technical artifact.

V lost 3 bases and J lost 0; bases outside the gene matches: 2. This CDR3 is built from 16 residues. Looked up from germline, CDR1 is KGHSH and CDR2 is LQKENI. In the case of this clone: Its antigen is as yet unknown. This sample includes further DNA sequences coding for the same CDR3.

Amplification used 60 Vbeta primers and 13 Jbeta primers. Generated by immunoSEQ multiplex PCR, the TCRdb table keeps only in-frame clones and is missing some. The sample table sets out some 53,000 clones. V gene TRBV18 combines with J gene TRBJ2-2, with TRBD1 identical over 9 bases. The clonotype originates from a woman aged 60 to 75 in good health and CMV-seropositive. Material for sequencing was PBMCs. CDR3 sequence (DNA): TGTGCCAGCTCACCCAGGACAGGGGCGAACACCGGGGAGCTGTTTTTT. This encodes CASSPRTGANTGELFF.